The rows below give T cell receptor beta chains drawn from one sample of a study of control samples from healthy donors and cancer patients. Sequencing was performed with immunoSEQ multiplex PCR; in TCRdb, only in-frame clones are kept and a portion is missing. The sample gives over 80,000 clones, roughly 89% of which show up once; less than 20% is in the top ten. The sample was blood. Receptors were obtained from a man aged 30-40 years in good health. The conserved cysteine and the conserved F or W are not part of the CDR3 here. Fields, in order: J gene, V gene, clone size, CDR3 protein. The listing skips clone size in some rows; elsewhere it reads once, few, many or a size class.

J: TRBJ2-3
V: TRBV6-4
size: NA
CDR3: ASRLFESTDTQY

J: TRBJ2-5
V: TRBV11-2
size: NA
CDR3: ASWAGEGMRTQY

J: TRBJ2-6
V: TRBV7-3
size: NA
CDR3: ASSLTGANVLT

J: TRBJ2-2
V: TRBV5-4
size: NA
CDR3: ASSSSKDGYTGELF

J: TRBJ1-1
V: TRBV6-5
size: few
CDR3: ASSRTPMNTEAF

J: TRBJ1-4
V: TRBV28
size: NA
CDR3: ASTVGGGFEEKLF

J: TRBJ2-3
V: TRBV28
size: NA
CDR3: ASSFSSLAGGPRDTQY

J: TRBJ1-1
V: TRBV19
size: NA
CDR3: ASSRETANTEAF

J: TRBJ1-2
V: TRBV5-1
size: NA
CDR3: ASSLAGGADGYT

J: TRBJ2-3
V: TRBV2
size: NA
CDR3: ASSLAGGASTDTQY

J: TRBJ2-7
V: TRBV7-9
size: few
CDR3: ASSLSQGRHEQY

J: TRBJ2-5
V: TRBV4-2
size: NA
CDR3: ASSQGGSGGETQY

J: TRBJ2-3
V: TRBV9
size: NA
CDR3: ASSPRGGTSGRPESTDTQY

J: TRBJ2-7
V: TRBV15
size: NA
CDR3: ATSRVDRTYEQY